The rows below give T cell receptor beta chains drawn from one sample of a study of blood T cell repertoires in COVID-19. The data were produced by immunoSEQ multiplex PCR, yet TCRdb's version contains in-frame clones alone and is incomplete. The sample lists tens of thousands of clones, approximately 83% occurring once. Sequenced material: peripheral blood. Source of these receptors: a woman older than 75 with active or convalescent COVID-19. Each CDR3 is given with its conserved first and last residue. D genes are given only for firm matches. Some rows mark clone size as missing; the rest say once, few, many or name a class of expanded clone.

v_call	clone_size	cdr3_length	d_call	j_call	cdr3_nt	cdr3_aa
TRBV2	few	12	TRBD1	TRBJ1-2	TGTGCCAGCAGGGACAGGGGGCAGGGCTACACCTTC	CASRDRGQGYTF
TRBV6-4	-	14	TRBD1	TRBJ2-7	TGTGCCAGCAGAGCCGGGACAGGGACCTACGAGCAGTACTTC	CASRAGTGTYEQYF
TRBV30	-	19	TRBD2	TRBJ2-5	TGTGCCTGGAGTGTACGTCGGGAGACTAGCGGAGAATTACAAGAGACCCAGTACTTC	CAWSVRRETSGELQETQYF
TRBV9	once	14	-	TRBJ1-6	TGTGCCAGCAGCGAGACCGCTGGGCCTTCACCCCTCCACTTT	CASSETAGPSPLHF
TRBV7-3	-	16	-	TRBJ2-2	TGTGCCAGCAGCTTATTCGGGACACAGAACACCGGGGAGCTGTTTTTT	CASSLFGTQNTGELFF
TRBV20-1	-	11	-	TRBJ1-2	TGCAGTGCCCCAGATTCCTATGGCTACACCTTC	CSAPDSYGYTF
TRBV2	-	15	TRBD1	TRBJ2-5	TGTGCCAGCAGTCCCGACAGGGTTGCGGTAGAGACCCAGTACTTC	CASSPDRVAVETQYF
TRBV28	-	17	TRBD1	TRBJ1-5	TGTGCCAGCAGCTGGGACAGAGCTCTAGATAGCAATCAGCCCCAGCATTTT	CASSWDRALDSNQPQHF
TRBV19	-	15	TRBD1	TRBJ2-3	TGTGCCAGTAGTACCCGACAGGGTAGGGTAGATACGCAGTATTTT	CASSTRQGRVDTQYF
TRBV2	-	15	TRBD1	TRBJ1-5	TGTGCCAGCAGTGAAAACAGGGGGCAGAATCAGCCCCAGCATTTT	CASSENRGQNQPQHF
TRBV24-1	-	17	TRBD2	TRBJ2-1	TGTGCCACCAGTGATGCCTTGTTGACTAGCGGCTACAATGAGCAGTTCTTC	CATSDALLTSGYNEQFF
TRBV5-6	-	14	-	TRBJ2-7	TGTGCCAGCAGCTTGGTGGGCAGGTCCTACGAGCAGTACTTC	CASSLVGRSYEQYF
TRBV2	-	15	TRBD1	TRBJ2-7	TGTGCCAGCAGTTACGGCCTTGGACAGGGGTACGAGCAGTACTTC	CASSYGLGQGYEQYF
TRBV7-9	-	15	-	TRBJ1-5	TGTGCCAGCAGCCCCGGGACACTCATCAATCAGCCCCAGCATTTT	CASSPGTLINQPQHF
TRBV3-1/TRBV3-2	once	13	TRBD1	TRBJ1-2	TGTGCCAGCAGCCAAACAGGGGGGTATGGCTACACCTTC	CASSQTGGYGYTF
TRBV29-1	-	13	-	TRBJ2-1	TGCAGCGTTGCCCGGGACTCTTACAATGAGCAGTTCTTC	CSVARDSYNEQFF
TRBV7-3	-	15	TRBD2	TRBJ2-3	TGTGCCAGCAGCTCACAAGGACTAGCGGGGGATACGCAGTATTTT	CASSSQGLAGDTQYF
TRBV30	once	13	-	TRBJ1-5	TGTGCCTGGAGTTTGGGGTCGGGGCAGCCCCAGCATTTT	CAWSLGSGQPQHF
TRBV7-9	-	14	TRBD2	TRBJ2-1	TGTGCCAGCACCCATAGCGGGGGGACGAATGAGCAGTTCTTC	CASTHSGGTNEQFF
TRBV7-2	-	16	TRBD1	TRBJ2-2	TGTGCCAGCAGCGAGAACAGGGGTCAGGGACCCGGGGAGCTGTTTTTT	CASSENRGQGPGELFF
TRBV9	-	16	TRBD2	TRBJ2-5	TGTGCCAGCAGCGTAGCCCAGCGGGGCGGCCAAGAGACCCAGTACTTC	CASSVAQRGGQETQYF
TRBV18	-	17	-	TRBJ1-2	TGTGCCAGCTCACCAATACGGGGGGACCGGATAAACTATGGCTACACCTTC	CASSPIRGDRINYGYTF
TRBV6-5	-	13	TRBD1	TRBJ2-1	TGTGCCAGAACCGGGACAGGTCACAATGAGCAGTTCTTC	CARTGTGHNEQFF
TRBV6-6	-	13	-	TRBJ1-2	TGTGCCAGCAGTTATGTGTCAGGGGAAGGCTACACCTTC	CASSYVSGEGYTF
TRBV27	few	15	-	TRBJ2-1	TGTGCCAGCAGTTTCGGGTTTTTGGGTTTCAATGAGCAGTTCTTC	CASSFGFLGFNEQFF
TRBV9	once	13	TRBD2	TRBJ2-3	TGTGCCAGCAGCGTAGATAGCGGGGGGGAGTGGTATTTT	CASSVDSGGEWYF
TRBV4-1	-	19	-	TRBJ2-2	TGCGCCAGCAGCCAAGGGACAAGGGAATCCAGTAGGAACACCGGGGAGCTGTTTTTT	CASSQGTRESSRNTGELFF
TRBV6-2/TRBV6-3	-	17	TRBD2	TRBJ2-2	TGTGCCAGCAGTTACCCAAGGGCGCGGGGGGACACCGGGGAGCTGTTTTTT	CASSYPRARGDTGELFF
TRBV24-1	-	14	-	TRBJ1-1	TGTGCCACCAGTGGATTGCGGGGAAACACTGAAGCTTTCTTT	CATSGLRGNTEAFF
TRBV7-8	-	17	-	TRBJ2-5	TGTGCCAGCAGCTTAGCGCCGATAGGGGGGGGGCAGGAGACCCAGTACTTC	CASSLAPIGGGQETQYF
TRBV6-5	-	14	-	TRBJ1-1	TGTGCCAGCAGTCCGGACCAGGGGCGGACTGAAGCTTTCTTT	CASSPDQGRTEAFF
TRBV2	-	14	-	TRBJ2-2	TGTGCCAGCAGGTCCACCCCACAGGCCGGGGAGCTGTTTTTT	CASRSTPQAGELFF
TRBV28	-	16	-	TRBJ1-5	TGTGCCAGCAGTGCGGGTCTCGGGGGGAGCAATCAGCCCCAGCATTTT	CASSAGLGGSNQPQHF
TRBV7-2	-	19	TRBD2	TRBJ2-1	TGTGCCAGCAGCTTAAAAACTAGCGGGAACCCATTGGGCTACAATGAGCAGTTCTTC	CASSLKTSGNPLGYNEQFF
TRBV9	-	15	-	TRBJ2-7	TGTGCCAGCAGCCCATCTCCTAGCGCACCCTACGAGCAGTACTTC	CASSPSPSAPYEQYF
TRBV5-1	once	14	-	TRBJ1-4	TGCGCCAGCAGCTTGACAGCAGCTAATGAAAAACTGTTTTTT	CASSLTAANEKLFF
TRBV5-1	-	15	TRBD2	TRBJ2-1	TGCGCCAGCAGCTCCGGGACTAGCGGATACAATGAGCAGTTCTTC	CASSSGTSGYNEQFF
TRBV19	-	16	TRBD2	TRBJ2-7	TGTGCCAGTAGTTATTCTAGCGGGAGGGCCGAGGACGAGCAGTACTTC	CASSYSSGRAEDEQYF
TRBV11-2	-	18	TRBD1	TRBJ1-1	TGTGCCAGCAGCTTAGTAGGGATCGACAGGGCAGTAAACACTGAAGCTTTCTTT	CASSLVGIDRAVNTEAFF
TRBV7-2	-	14	-	TRBJ1-2	TGTGCCAGCAGCCCAACCTTCGGGACTACGGGCTACACCTTC	CASSPTFGTTGYTF
TRBV13	-	14	TRBD1	TRBJ1-2	TGTGCCAGCAGCACCGACAGGGGTGGGGATGGCTACACCTTC	CASSTDRGGDGYTF
TRBV25-1	-	17	TRBD1	TRBJ1-1	TGTGCCAGCAGTAAACAAGGGACAGGGGGAACCGGCACTGAAGCTTTCTTT	CASSKQGTGGTGTEAFF
TRBV11-2	once	13	TRBD1	TRBJ1-1	TGTGCCAGCAGCTCCCAGGGGGGCACTGAAGCTTTCTTT	CASSSQGGTEAFF
TRBV5-1	-	16	TRBD2	TRBJ2-1	TGCGCCAGCCTCCCTTCTAGCGGGAGTTCCTACAATGAGCAGTTCTTC	CASLPSSGSSYNEQFF
TRBV6-2/TRBV6-3	-	16	TRBD1	TRBJ2-3	TGTGCCAGCAGTGTCCACCGACAGGGTTGGACAGATACGCAGTATTTT	CASSVHRQGWTDTQYF
TRBV12-3/TRBV12-4	-	11	-	TRBJ1-1	TGTGCCAGCACCTCGGGTACTGAAGCTTTCTTT	CASTSGTEAFF